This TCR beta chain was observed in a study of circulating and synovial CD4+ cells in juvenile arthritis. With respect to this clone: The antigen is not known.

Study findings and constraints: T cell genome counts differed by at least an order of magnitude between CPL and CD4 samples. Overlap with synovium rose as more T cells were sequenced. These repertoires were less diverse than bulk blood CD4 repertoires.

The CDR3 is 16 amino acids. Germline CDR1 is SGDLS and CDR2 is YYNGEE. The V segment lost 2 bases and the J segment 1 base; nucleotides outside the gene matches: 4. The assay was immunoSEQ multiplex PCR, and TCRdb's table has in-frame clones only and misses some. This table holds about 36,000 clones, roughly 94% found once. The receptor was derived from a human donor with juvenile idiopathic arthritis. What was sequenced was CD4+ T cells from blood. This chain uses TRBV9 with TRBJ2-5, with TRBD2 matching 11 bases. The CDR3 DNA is TGTGCCAGCAGCGTTCTAGCGGGGGGTACCCAAGAGACCCAGTACTTC. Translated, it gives CASSVLAGGTQETQYF.